The 5 T cell receptor beta chains presented below share a single source sample, sequenced in a study of blood T cell repertoires in COVID-19. Measured with immunoSEQ multiplex PCR; TCRdb has only the in-frame clones, and not every one. The table lists about 120,000 clones, around 78% of them singletons, with about 2.3% in the top ten. What was sequenced was peripheral blood. Receptors originate from a man in his 70s with acute or convalescent COVID-19.

This sequence joins TRBV12-3 or TRBV12-4 and TRBJ2-5; D is unresolved. Deletions cut 3 bases from V and 5 bases from J, with 7 bases between. The CDR3 totals 12 residues. The CDR3 DNA reads TGTGCCAGCAGTTTGACCGGGGAGACCCAGTACTTC. Translated, it gives CASSLTGETQYF.

The rearrangement joins TRBV5-1 to TRBJ1-6; 8 positions agree with TRBD1. Germline V gene sequence: CDR1 SGHRS, CDR2 YFSETQ. The CDR3 runs to 16 residues. The V gene end was trimmed by 3 bases and the J gene end by 7 bases; junction bases not matched to a gene: 9. CDR3 sequence: CASSWQGRTGNSPLHF. The CDR3 coding sequence is TGCGCCAGCAGCTGGCAGGGGAGGACAGGGAATTCACCCCTCCACTTT.

Here the CDR3 DNA reads TGTGCCAGCAGCTTAGCCCTAGCGGGGGGGCGGGAGACCCAGTACTTC. As protein: CASSLALAGGRETQYF. The J gene is TRBJ2-5, the V gene TRBV7-2, with TRBD2 identical over 12 bases. Germline V CDR1 and CDR2: SGHTA, FQGNSA. The CDR3 sequence is 16 residues long. Trimming at V came to 0 bases and at J to 5 bases, leaving 4 bases not matched to a gene.

V gene TRBV18 combines with J gene TRBJ1-1, with a possible D match to TRBD1 (5 bases). Germline CDR1 KGHSH, CDR2 LQKENI. This CDR3 comprises 12 residues. Between the trimmed V and J ends, which lost 5 bases and 11 bases, there was a span of 15 bases. The chain's CDR3 is CASSERRDGAFF. Written as DNA, the CDR3 is TGTGCCAGCTCAGAACGCAGGGATGGCGCTTTCTTT.

DNA for the CDR3: TGCGCCAGCAGCTCCGGACAGGGAGACCCACGGGCTTTCTTT. Its translation is CASSSGQGDPRAFF. The chain recombines TRBV5-1 with TRBJ1-1; 8 nucleotides agree with TRBD1. V lost 3 bases to trimming and J lost 11 bases; unmatched junction nucleotides: 12. This CDR3 contains 14 residues. CDR1 and CDR2 from the germline V gene are SGHRS and YFSETQ. The full variable domain, rest sourced from reference TRBV5-1 and TRBJ1-1, is KAGVTQTPRYLIKTRGQQVTLSCSPISGHRSVSWYQQTPGQGLQFLFEYFSETQRNKGNFPGRFSGRQFSNSRSEMNVSTLELGDSALYLCASSSGQGDPRAFFGQGTRLTVV.